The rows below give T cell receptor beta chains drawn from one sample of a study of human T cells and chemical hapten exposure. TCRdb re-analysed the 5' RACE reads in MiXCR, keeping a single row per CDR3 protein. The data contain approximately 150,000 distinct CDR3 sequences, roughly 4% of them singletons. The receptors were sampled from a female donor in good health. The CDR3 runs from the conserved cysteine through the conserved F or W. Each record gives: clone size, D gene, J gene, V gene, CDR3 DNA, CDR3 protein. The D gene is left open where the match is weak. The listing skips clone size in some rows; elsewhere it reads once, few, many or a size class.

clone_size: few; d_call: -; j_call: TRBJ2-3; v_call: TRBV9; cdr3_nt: TGTGCCAGCAGCGTAGGGGGGGCTAGGTTCACAGATACGCAGTATTTT; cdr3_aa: CASSVGGARFTDTQYF
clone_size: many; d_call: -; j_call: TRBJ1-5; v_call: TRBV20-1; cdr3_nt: TGCAGTGCTAGAGTCGGCTCTAGCAATCAGCCCCAGCATTTT; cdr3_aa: CSARVGSSNQPQHF
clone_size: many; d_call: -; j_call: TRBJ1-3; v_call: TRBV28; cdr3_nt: TGTGCCAGCAGTTTATCTCGGGCTGGAAACACCATATATTTT; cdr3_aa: CASSLSRAGNTIYF
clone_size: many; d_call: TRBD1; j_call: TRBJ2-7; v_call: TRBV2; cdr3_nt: TGTGCCAGCAGTGAGGAGACAGGGATAATGGTCGAGCAGTACTTC; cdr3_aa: CASSEETGIMVEQYF
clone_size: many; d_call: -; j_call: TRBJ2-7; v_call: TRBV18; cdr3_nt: TGTGCCAGCTCACCCCGCACAGGGACCTCCTACGAGCAGTACTTC; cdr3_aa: CASSPRTGTSYEQYF
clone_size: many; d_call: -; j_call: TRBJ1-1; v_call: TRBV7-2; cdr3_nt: TGTGCCAGCAGTGCCGTCCCTCTCACTGAAGCTTTCTTT; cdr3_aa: CASSAVPLTEAFF
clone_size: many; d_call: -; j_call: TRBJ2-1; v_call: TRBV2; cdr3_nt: TGTGCCAGCGCGGCGGGCCGAACCTACAATGAGCAGTTCTTC; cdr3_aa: CASAAGRTYNEQFF
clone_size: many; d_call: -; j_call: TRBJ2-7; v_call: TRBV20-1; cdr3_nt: TGCAGTGCTAGAGACCCGGGGTCCTACGAGCAGTACTTC; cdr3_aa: CSARDPGSYEQYF
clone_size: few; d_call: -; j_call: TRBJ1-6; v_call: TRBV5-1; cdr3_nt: TGCGCCAGCAGCAGAATATTTGGCTATAATTCACCCCTCCACTTT; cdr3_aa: CASSRIFGYNSPLHF
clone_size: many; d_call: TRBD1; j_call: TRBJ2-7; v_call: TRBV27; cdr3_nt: TGTGCCAGCAGGTGTCCGGGACAGAGCTACGAGCAGTACTTC; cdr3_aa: CASRCPGQSYEQYF
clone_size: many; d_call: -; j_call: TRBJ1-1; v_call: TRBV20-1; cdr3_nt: TGCAGTGCCGAGGGTTTGTTCGACACTGAAGCTTTCTTT; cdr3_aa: CSAEGLFDTEAFF
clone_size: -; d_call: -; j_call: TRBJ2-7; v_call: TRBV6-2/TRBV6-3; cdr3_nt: TGTGCCAGCAGTTACTGGGGTAGGACAACTACCTACGAGCAGTACTTC; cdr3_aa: CASSYWGRTTTYEQYF
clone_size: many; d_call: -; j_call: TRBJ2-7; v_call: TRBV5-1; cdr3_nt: TGCGCCAGCAGCTTGGGACAGGTCGATTCGGGAGAGCAGTACTTC; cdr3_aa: CASSLGQVDSGEQYF
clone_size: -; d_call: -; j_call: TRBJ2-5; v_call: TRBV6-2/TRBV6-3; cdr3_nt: TGTGCCAGCAGTTACTCTCAGGGTGTTGGGGCCCAGTACTTC; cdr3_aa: CASSYSQGVGAQYF
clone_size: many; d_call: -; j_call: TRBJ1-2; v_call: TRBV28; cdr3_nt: TGTGCCAGCAGTTTGTACAGCTCATATGGCTACACCTTC; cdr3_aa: CASSLYSSYGYTF
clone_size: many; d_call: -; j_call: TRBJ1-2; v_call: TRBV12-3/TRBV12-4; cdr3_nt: TGTGCCAGCAGTTCCCGGGGGGGGTATGGCTACACCTTC; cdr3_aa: CASSSRGGYGYTF
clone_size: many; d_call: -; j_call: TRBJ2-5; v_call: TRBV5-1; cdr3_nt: TGCGCCAGCAGCTTGGGTGACTGGGGACAAGAGACCCAGTACTTC; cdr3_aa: CASSLGDWGQETQYF
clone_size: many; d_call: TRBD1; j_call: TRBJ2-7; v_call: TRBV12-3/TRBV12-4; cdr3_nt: TGTGCCAGCAGGGGCCGGACAGGGGCTTACGAGCAGTACTTC; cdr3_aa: CASRGRTGAYEQYF
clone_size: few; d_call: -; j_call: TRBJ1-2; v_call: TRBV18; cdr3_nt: TGTGCCAGCTCACCTCTTATCAAGAACCTTCTGGGCTACACCTTC; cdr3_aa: CASSPLIKNLLGYTF
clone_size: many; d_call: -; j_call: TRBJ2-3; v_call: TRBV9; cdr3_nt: TGTGCCAGCAGCGTAGGAGATACGCAGTATTTT; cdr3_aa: CASSVGDTQYF
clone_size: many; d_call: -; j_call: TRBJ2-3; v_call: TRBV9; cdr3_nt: TGTGCCAGCAGCGTAGAAACCTTGGATACGCAGTATTTT; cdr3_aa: CASSVETLDTQYF
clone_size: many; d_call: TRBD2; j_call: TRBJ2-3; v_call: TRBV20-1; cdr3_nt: TGCAGTGCTAGAGGGCGGGGGGGAGGCACAGATACGCAGTATTTT; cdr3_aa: CSARGRGGGTDTQYF
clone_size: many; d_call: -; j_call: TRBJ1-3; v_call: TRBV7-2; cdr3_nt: TGTGCCAGCAGCTTAGTACAAGGCTCTGGAAACACCATATATTTT; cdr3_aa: CASSLVQGSGNTIYF
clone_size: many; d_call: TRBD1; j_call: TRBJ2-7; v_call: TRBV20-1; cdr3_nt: TGCAGTGCCGGATTGACAGGGGACTTCTACGAGCAGTACTTC; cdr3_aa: CSAGLTGDFYEQYF
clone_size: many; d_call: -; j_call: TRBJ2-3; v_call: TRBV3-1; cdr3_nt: TGTGCCAGCAGCCTGGGGACTTACCTCGCCACAGATACGCAGTATTTT; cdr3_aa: CASSLGTYLATDTQYF